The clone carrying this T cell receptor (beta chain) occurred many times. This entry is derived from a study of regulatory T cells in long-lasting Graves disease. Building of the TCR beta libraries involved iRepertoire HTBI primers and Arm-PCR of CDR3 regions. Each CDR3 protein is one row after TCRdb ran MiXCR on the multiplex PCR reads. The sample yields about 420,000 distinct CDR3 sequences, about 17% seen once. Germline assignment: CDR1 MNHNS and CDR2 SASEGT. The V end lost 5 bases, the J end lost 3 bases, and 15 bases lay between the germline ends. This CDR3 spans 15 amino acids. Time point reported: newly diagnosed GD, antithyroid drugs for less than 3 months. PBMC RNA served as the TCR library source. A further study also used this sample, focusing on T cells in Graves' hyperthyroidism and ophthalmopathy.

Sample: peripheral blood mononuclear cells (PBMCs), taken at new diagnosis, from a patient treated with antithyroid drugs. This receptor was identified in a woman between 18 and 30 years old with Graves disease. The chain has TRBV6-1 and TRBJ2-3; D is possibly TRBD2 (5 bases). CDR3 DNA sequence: TGTGCCAGCAGTCCAAAGCTAGCTTTTACAGATACGCAGTATTTT. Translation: CASSPKLAFTDTQYF.